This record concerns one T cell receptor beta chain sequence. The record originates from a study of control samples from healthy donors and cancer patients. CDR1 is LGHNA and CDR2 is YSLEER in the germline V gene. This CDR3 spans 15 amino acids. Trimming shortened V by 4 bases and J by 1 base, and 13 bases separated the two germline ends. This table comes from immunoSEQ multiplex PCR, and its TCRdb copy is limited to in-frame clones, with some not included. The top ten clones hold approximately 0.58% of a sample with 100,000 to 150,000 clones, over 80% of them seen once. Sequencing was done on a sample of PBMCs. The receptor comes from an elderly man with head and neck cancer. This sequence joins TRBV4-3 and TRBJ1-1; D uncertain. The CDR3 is CASSLTMRGNTEAFF. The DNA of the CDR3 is TGCGCCAGCAGCCTTACAATGCGGGGGAACACTGAAGCTTTCTTT.